Reported below is one TCR beta chain. Which antigen it targets is not known. Per-nucleotide qualities are absent, and no much larger clonotype sits a single base away. Looking up the germline V gene (reference sequence) yields CDR1 DFQATT and CDR2 SNEGSKA. Including cysteine and phenylalanine, the CDR3 has 12 amino acids. The retained sequence is limited to the CDR3, 36 bases, with the frame set at the first base. Clipping removes 3 bases from V and 10 bases from J, with 0 as the unmatched junction base count. This sample stems from a study of vaccination and CD4 T cells after COVID-19 (dated by TCRdb to between 2022 and 2023). With respect to the entire study: SARS-CoV-2 positivity had been established in the convalescent patients by nasal swab PCR, and mild disease was recorded in some 10 of these patients and severe disease in one. The convalescent cohort comprised six males and four females, including two Hispanic individuals, seven Caucasians, two Asians and one multiracial person. The cultures were stimulated with overlapping spike peptide pools from SARS-CoV-2 and from the common cold coronaviruses HCoV-NL63, HCoV-OC43 and HCoV-229E. In control cultures, a CEFX viral epitope pool was used as positive control, an HIV-1 Nef peptide pool was used as negative control, or no peptide was added. Post-COVID blood samples from convalescent patients were collected a median of around 100 days after diagnosis, with a range of 35 to 161 days. A few convalescent patients were sampled both early after vaccination (day 14) and late after vaccination (days 161 to 241). Participants received two doses of either the Pfizer-BioNTech BNT162b2 vaccine (n=8) or the Moderna mRNA-1273 vaccine (n=2). In ten to eleven COVID-19 convalescent patients and a handful of infection-naive healthy vaccine recipients, the spike-specific CD4+ TCR repertoire before mRNA vaccination was compared with the repertoire after mRNA vaccination. Post-vaccine blood samples were collected a median of around 10 weeks after the second vaccine dose, ranging from about 13 to 241 days.

Study-wide conclusions, independent of this receptor: The number of convalescent patients in the study was relatively small, and the study did not examine early timepoints following natural infection. The median count of SARS-CoV-2-reactive clonotypes went up from 21 after infection to a few dozen after vaccination, although the change was not significant. Among the post-vaccine SARS-CoV-2-reactive clones in convalescent patients, a median approximately 86% showed up only after vaccination, which suggests vaccine-specific priming. Of the vaccine-specific clones in convalescent patients, 304 of 307, or nearly all, reacted only to SARS-CoV-2 spike and did not cross-react with common cold coronaviruses.

The sample's time point, from its label and the paper: late sampling 161 to 241 days after vaccination in three convalescent patients. The sample's treatment or condition label is to be understood as: roughly ten-day PBMC culture with coronavirus spike peptide pools or control peptides (ViraFEST assay). The ViraFEST assay was used in the study, in which antigen-specific T cells were expanded with peptide pools and expanded clonotypes were subsequently identified by TCR sequencing. The positive SARS-CoV-2 PCR tests of the convalescent patients were dated from March to December 2020, before the Alpha, Beta and Delta variants emerged in the United States. Each well held approximately 2 million PBMCs cultured in IMDM containing roughly 5.5% human AB serum and approximately 10 IU/ml IL-2, with around 9.7 ug/ml peptide pools added. On days 3 and 7, half of the culture medium was replaced with fresh IL-2-containing medium. After 10 days of culture, CD4+ T cells were isolated by negative selection with the EasySep CD4+ T cell isolation kit. PBMCs were separated from whole blood using Ficoll-Paque Plus gradient centrifugation and then either used fresh or cryopreserved at -140C. Each culture condition was generally run in triplicate wells.

The library relied on PCR. DNA from cultured CD4+ T cells underwent TCR sequencing with the Oncomine TCR Beta short-read assay at the Johns Hopkins FTIC core. The QIAamp micro DNA kit was used to extract genomic DNA from the cultured CD4+ T cells. Oncomine TCR Beta libraries from cultured CD4+ T cells were pooled with unique dual indexes and sequenced on an Illumina iSeq 100. Per the authors' processing: Non-productive sequences were filtered out, and CDR3s that did not start with C, did not end with F or W, or were shorter than 7 amino acids were discarded. The MANAFEST web application was used to identify antigen-specific clonotypes by comparing peptide-stimulated wells against reference wells and other culture wells. Positive clones required FDR below 0.05, an odds ratio above 5, and productive frequency above 0.1% in at least two of three replicate wells. A clonotype counted as cross-reactive if it showed significant expansion both in the SARS-CoV-2 spike wells and in at least one common cold coronavirus spike condition. CDR3 homology was assessed with Levenshtein distances (stringdist) and unrooted phylogenetic trees (ape) in R version 3.6.1. TCRdb's own reprocessing of the public reads used fastp at Q25 and MiXCR and kept productive beta chains. Rows merge per CDR3 protein into single entries with the most common DNA and genes. TCRdb, rather than the study authors, made the V and J calls. This sample gives around 19,000 distinct CDR3 sequences in total; about a third of them show up just once. Around 2.6% of the sample goes to the ten largest clones.

The chain couples TRBV20-1 to TRBJ2-1; the junction holds 13 bases that match TRBD2. Sample: CD4+ T cells from blood, cultured in vitro, taken about 7 months after SARS-CoV-2 vaccination. The sequence came from a human donor who had recovered from COVID-19. The CDR3 protein sequence reads: CSARGLAGEQFF. The bases read TGCAGTGCTAGGGGACTAGCGGGAGAGCAGTTCTTC.